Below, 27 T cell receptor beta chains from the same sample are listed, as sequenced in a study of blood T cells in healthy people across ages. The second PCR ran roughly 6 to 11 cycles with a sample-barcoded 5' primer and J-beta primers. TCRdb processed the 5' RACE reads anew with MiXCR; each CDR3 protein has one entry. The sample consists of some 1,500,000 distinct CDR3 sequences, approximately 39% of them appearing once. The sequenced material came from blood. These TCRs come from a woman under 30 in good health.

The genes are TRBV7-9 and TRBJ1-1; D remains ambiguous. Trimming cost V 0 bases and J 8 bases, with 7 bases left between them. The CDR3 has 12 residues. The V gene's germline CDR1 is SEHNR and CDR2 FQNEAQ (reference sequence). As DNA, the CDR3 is TGTGCCAGCAGCTTAGCGTGGGAAGAAGCTTTCTTT. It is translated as CASSLAWEEAFF.

The CDR3 bases are TGCAGTGCTGTAACCTACAATGAGCAGTACTTC. It codes for CSAVTYNEQYF. The genes are TRBV20-1 and TRBJ2-7, with D hard to call. The length of the CDR3 is 11 residues. Looked up from germline, CDR1 is DFQATT and CDR2 is SNEGSKA (reference sequence). The V gene lost 5 bases and the J gene lost 7 bases, with 12 bases spanning the gap.

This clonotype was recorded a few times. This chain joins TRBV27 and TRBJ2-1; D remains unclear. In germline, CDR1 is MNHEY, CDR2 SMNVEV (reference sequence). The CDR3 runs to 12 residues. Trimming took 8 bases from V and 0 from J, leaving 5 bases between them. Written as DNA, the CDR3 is TGTGCCAGCGGGGTCTCCTACAATGAGCAGTTCTTC. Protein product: CASGVSYNEQFF.

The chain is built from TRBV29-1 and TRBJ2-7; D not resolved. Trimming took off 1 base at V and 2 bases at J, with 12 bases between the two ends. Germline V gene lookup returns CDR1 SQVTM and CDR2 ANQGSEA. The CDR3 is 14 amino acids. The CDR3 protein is CSVEGAGRAYEQYF. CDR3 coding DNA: TGCAGCGTTGAAGGCGCCGGGCGAGCCTACGAGCAGTACTTC.

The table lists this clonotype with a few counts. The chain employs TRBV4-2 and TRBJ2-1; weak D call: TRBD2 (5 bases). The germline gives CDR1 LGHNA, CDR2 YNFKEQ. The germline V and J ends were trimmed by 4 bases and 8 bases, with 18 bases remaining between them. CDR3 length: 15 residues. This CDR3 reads CASSLARARFDEQFF. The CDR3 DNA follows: TGTGCCAGCAGCCTGGCGAGGGCTCGCTTCGATGAGCAGTTCTTC.

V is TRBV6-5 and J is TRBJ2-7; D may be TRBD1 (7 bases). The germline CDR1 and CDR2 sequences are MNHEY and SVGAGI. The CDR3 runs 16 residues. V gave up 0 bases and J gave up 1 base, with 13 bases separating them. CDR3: CASSYSGGGLSYEQYF. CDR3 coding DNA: TGTGCCAGCAGTTACTCAGGAGGGGGCCTTTCCTACGAGCAGTACTTC.

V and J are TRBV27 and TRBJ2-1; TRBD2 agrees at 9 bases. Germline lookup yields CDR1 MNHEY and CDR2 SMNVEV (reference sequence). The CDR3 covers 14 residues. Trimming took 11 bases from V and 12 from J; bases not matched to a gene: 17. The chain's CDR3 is CASNVAGAKGGQFF. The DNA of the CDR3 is TGTGCCTCCAACGTAGCGGGAGCCAAGGGGGGGCAGTTCTTC.

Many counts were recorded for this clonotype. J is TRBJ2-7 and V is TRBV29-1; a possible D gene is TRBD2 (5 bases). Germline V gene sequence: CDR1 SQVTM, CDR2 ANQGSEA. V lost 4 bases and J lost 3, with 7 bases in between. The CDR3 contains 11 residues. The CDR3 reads CSVGEGYEQYF. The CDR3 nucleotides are TGCAGCGTTGGAGAGGGCTACGAGCAGTACTTC.

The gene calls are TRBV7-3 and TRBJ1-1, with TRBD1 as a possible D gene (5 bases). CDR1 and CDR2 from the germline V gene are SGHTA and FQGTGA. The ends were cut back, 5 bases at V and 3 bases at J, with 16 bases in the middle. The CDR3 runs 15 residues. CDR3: CASSPGHSEDTEAFF. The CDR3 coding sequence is TGTGCCAGCAGCCCAGGACACTCAGAGGACACTGAAGCTTTCTTT.

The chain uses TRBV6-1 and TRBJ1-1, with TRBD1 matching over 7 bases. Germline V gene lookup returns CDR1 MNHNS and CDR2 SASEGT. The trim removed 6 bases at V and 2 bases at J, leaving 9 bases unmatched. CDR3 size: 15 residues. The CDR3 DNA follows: TGTGCCAGCAGGGCTAGTACAGGGGCAAACACTGAAGCTTTCTTT. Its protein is CASRASTGANTEAFF.

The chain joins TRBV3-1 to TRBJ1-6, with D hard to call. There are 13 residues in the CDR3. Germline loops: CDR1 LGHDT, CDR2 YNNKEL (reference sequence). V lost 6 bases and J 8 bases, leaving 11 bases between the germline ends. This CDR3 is CASREDGDSPLHF. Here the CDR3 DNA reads TGTGCCAGCAGAGAGGACGGAGATTCACCCCTCCACTTT.

CDR3 DNA: TGTGCCAGCAGCCGGATGAGGGATACGCAGTATTTT. The encoded protein is CASSRMRDTQYF. The rearrangement links TRBV7-2 to TRBJ2-3; D gene uncertain. CDR1 and CDR2 from the germline V gene are SGHTA and FQGNSA. The V and J ends lost 5 bases and 6 bases respectively, with 9 bases between them. The CDR3 contains 12 residues.

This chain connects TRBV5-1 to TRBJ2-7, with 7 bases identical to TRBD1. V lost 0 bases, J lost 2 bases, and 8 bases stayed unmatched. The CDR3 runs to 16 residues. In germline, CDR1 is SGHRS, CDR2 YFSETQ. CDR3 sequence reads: CASSLGTGRTTYEQYF. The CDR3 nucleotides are TGCGCCAGCAGCTTGGGGACAGGCCGAACCACCTACGAGCAGTACTTC.

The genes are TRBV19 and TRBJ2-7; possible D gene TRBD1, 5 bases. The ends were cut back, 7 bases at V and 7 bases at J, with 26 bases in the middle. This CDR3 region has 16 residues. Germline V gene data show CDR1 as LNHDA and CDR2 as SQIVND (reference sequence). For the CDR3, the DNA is TGTGCCAGTAAACCCACAGGTTCCAGCTCCTACAATGAGCAGTACTTC. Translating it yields CASKPTGSSSYNEQYF.

The CDR3 spells CSVWDSSGNTIYF. In nucleotides, the CDR3 is TGCAGCGTTTGGGACAGCTCTGGAAACACCATATATTTT. The chain is built from TRBV29-1 and TRBJ1-3; 7 bases are a match to TRBD1. CDR1 and CDR2 (germline): SQVTM, ANQGSEA. The CDR3 totals 13 residues. The V gene end was trimmed by 5 bases and the J gene end by 0 bases; junction bases not matched to a gene: 1.

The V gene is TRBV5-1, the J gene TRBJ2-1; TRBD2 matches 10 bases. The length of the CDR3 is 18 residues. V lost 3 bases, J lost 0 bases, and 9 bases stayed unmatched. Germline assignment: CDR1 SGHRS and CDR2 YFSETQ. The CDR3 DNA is TGCGCCAGCAGCTCCCGGGTGGTAGCGGGGGGCTCCTACAATGAGCAGTTCTTC. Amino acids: CASSSRVVAGGSYNEQFF.

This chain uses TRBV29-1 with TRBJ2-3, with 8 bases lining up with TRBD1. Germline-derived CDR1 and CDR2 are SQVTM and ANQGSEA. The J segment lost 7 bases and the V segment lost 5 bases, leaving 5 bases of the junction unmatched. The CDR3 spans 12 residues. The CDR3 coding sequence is TGCAGCGTTCGGACAGGGTCGAATACGCAGTATTTT. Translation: CSVRTGSNTQYF.

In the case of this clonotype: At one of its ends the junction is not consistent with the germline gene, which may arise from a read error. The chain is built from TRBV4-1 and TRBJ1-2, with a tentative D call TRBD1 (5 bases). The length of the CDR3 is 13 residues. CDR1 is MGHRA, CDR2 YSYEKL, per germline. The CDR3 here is CASRGGSYDGYTF. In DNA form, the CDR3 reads TGCGCCAGCAGGGGGGGGTCCTATGATGGGTACACCTTC.

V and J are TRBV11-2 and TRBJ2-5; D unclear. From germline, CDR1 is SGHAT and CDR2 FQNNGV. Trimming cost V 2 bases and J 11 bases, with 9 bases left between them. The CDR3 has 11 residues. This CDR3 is CASSLNYKQYF. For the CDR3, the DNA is TGTGCCAGCAGCTTAAATTACAAGCAGTACTTC.

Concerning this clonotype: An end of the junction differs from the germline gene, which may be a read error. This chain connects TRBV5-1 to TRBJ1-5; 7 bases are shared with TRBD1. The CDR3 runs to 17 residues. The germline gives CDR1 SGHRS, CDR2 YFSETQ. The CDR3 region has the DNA TGCGCCAGCAACTTGAGCCCCAGGGGGGATAGCAATCAGCCCCAGCATTTT. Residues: CASNLSPRGDSNQPQHF.

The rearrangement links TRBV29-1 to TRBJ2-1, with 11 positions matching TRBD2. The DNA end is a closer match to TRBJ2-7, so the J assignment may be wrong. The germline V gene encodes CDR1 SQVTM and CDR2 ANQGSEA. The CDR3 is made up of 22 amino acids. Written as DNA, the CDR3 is TGCAGCGTTGAGTGGAGTCTCACTAGCGGGAGATCCCCTTCAAGCTCCTACAATGAGCAGTACTTC. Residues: CSVEWSLTSGRSPSSSYNEQYF.

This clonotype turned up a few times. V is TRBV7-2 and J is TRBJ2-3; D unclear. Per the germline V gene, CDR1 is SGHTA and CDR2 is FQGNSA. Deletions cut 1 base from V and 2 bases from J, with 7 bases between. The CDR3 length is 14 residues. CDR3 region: CASSLDVNTDTQYF. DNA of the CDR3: TGTGCCAGCAGCTTAGATGTCAACACAGATACGCAGTATTTT.

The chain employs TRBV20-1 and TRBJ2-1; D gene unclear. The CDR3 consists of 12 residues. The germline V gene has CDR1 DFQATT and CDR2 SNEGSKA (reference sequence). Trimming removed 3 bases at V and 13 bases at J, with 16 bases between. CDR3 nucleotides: TGCAGTGCTAGTAACAGTAAAGAGACCCAGTTCTTC. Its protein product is CSASNSKETQFF.

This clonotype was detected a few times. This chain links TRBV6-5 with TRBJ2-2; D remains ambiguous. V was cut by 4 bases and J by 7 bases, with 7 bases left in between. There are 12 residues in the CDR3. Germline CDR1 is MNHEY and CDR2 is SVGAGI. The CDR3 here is CASSSIVGELFF. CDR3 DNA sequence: TGTGCCAGCAGTTCAATAGTCGGGGAGCTGTTTTTT.

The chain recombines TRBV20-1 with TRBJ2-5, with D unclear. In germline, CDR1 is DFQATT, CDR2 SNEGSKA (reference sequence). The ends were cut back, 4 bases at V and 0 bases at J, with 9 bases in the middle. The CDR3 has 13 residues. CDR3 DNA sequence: TGCAGTGCTAAGGGCTTTAACCAAGAGACCCAGTACTTC. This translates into CSAKGFNQETQYF.

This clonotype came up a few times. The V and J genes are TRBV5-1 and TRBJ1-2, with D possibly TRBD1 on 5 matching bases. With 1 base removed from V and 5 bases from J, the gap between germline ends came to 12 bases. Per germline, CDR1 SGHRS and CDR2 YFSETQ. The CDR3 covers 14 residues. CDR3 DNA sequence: TGCGCCAGCAGCTTGTCGAAACAGGTGTATGGCTACACCTTC. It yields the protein CASSLSKQVYGYTF.

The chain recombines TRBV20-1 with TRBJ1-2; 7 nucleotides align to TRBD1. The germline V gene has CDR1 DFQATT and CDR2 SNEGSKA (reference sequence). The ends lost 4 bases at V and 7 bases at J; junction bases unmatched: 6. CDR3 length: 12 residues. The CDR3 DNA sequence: TGCAGTGCTATACAGGGGATTGCTGGCTACACCTTC. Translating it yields CSAIQGIAGYTF.